This T cell receptor beta chain was recorded in a study of T cells after yellow fever vaccination. As for the study in general: Low-cell-number fractions underwent preparation using SMART-Seq v4 Ultra Low Input.

V gave up 2 bases and J gave up 9 bases, with 12 bases separating them. The CDR3 covers 13 residues. Germline loops: CDR1 SGHNT, CDR2 YYREEE (reference sequence). Of note for this clonotype: Its cognate antigen is unknown.

Whole-study results and caveats: Contaminants from the bulk population, in the form of abundant clonotypes, could be found in FACS-sorted repertoires. A weaker secondary response peaked on day 5, the primary on day 15.

5'RACE template switching added a universal primer site and UMIs to TCR cDNA. One entry per CDR3 protein, called by TCRdb with MiXCR from the 5' RACE reads. The data show 400,000 or so distinct CDR3 sequences, 11% seen once. Specimen: PBMCs, collected on the day of the first yellow fever vaccination. The TCR sequence derives from a man between 18 and 29 years old who received the YFV17D yellow fever vaccine. The chain links TRBV5-4 to TRBJ2-1; D is possibly TRBD2 (5 bases). The CDR3 sequence is CASSFGGSGEQFF. As DNA, the CDR3 is TGTGCCAGCAGCTTCGGTGGAAGCGGTGAGCAGTTCTTC.